Detailed here is one TCR beta chain. Its antigen is still unknown. These data originate in a study of long-term antiretroviral therapy in people with HIV. General study points: Once patients were on ART, diversity went higher but still fell short of transplant donor controls.

V lost 3 bases and J lost 1, with 12 bases in between. Per the germline V gene, CDR1 is SGHAT and CDR2 is FQNNGV. The CDR3 has 15 amino acids. One or more pre-ART and two or more post-ART PBMC samples were available from each donor. An immunoSEQ assay, version v3.0, was performed at survey level. Using immunoSEQ multiplex PCR, the repertoire was profiled, and TCRdb retains in-frame clones only, with some absent. Of 9,500 to 15,000 clones listed, around 76% were seen once; the top ten hold about 18%. The receptor was derived from a man aged 45-65 years with HIV. The sequencing here drew on unsorted PBMCs, taken just over 8 years after starting antiretroviral therapy. The chain employs TRBV11-2 and TRBJ1-1; D is undetermined. The DNA of the CDR3 is TGTGCCAGCAGCTTCTCGCGGAGTTCGAACACTGAAGCTTTCTTT. It encodes CASSFSRSSNTEAFF.